These T cell receptor beta chains were read from a single sample in a study of T cells in Graves' hyperthyroidism and ophthalmopathy. TCRdb recomputed calls from the multiplex PCR reads with MiXCR, one row per CDR3 protein. The table shows more than 300,000 distinct CDR3 sequences, with more than 11% occurring only once. The sample comprised blood. These receptors originate from a woman in her fifties or sixties with Graves' hyperthyroidism. The CDR3 runs from the conserved cysteine through the conserved F or W. D genes are given only for firm matches. Only part of the rows carry a size: once, few, many, or a class if the clone is expanded.

CASSSTGAGNIQYF	TGTGCCAGCAGTTCAACAGGGGCCGGAAACATTCAGTACTTC	many	14	TRBJ2-4	TRBV28	TRBD1
CSARGSSANSYEQYF	TGCAGTGCTAGAGGGTCTAGCGCAAACTCCTACGAGCAGTACTTC	many	15	TRBJ2-7	TRBV20-1	-
CATSERGQGRGTDTQYF	TGTGCCACCAGTGAGAGGGGACAGGGGAGGGGCACAGATACGCAGTATTTT	-	17	TRBJ2-3	TRBV24-1	TRBD1
CASSLGASGRDTQYF	TGTGCCAGCAGCTTGGGGGCGAGCGGGAGAGATACGCAGTATTTT	many	15	TRBJ2-3	TRBV11-2	TRBD2
CATSDFQPGGSETQYF	TGTGCCACCAGTGATTTTCAGCCCGGGGGGTCAGAGACCCAGTACTTC	-	16	TRBJ2-5	TRBV24-1	TRBD2
CASSATSGTDTQYF	TGCGCCAGCAGCGCAACTAGCGGCACAGATACGCAGTATTTT	many	14	TRBJ2-3	TRBV5-1	TRBD2
CASSESGGYTQYF	TGTGCCAGCAGTGAAAGTGGGGGATATACGCAGTATTTT	many	13	TRBJ2-3	TRBV2	-
CASRGPEKLFF	TGTGCCAGCAGAGGACCTGAAAAACTGTTTTTT	-	11	TRBJ1-4	TRBV6-2/TRBV6-3	-
CASSHGGMGTDYGYTF	TGCGCCAGCAGCCATGGGGGGATGGGTACGGACTATGGCTACACCTTC	few	16	TRBJ1-2	TRBV4-1	-
CASSPRQGAIEQYF	TGTGCCAGCAGTCCACGACAGGGGGCAATCGAGCAGTACTTC	-	14	TRBJ2-7	TRBV25-1	TRBD1
CATKGGGTQTDTQYF	TGTGCCACCAAAGGAGGCGGGACTCAGACAGATACGCAGTATTTT	many	15	TRBJ2-3	TRBV15	-
CASSLLQGYEQFF	TGCGCCAGCAGCTTACTACAGGGGTATGAGCAGTTCTTC	many	13	TRBJ2-1	TRBV5-1	TRBD1
CASSPPQRLHMNTEAFF	TGTGCCAGCTCACCACCCCAACGGCTACACATGAACACTGAAGCTTTCTTT	many	17	TRBJ1-1	TRBV18	-
CASSWGGPANTGELFF	TGTGCCAGCAGTTGGGGGGGCCCAGCGAACACCGGGGAGCTGTTTTTT	-	16	TRBJ2-2	TRBV12-3/TRBV12-4	-
CASSLGDNNYEQYF	TGTGCCAGCAGTTTAGGGGACAACAACTACGAGCAGTACTTC	few	14	TRBJ2-7	TRBV12-3/TRBV12-4	-
CASSVGGGGPSGYNEQFF	TGTGCCAGCAGCGTAGGAGGGGGAGGGCCCTCGGGATACAATGAGCAGTTCTTC	many	18	TRBJ2-1	TRBV9	-
CGRGCLGETQYF	TGTGGACGGGGCTGCCTGGGAGAGACCCAGTACTTC	-	12	TRBJ2-5	TRBV6-4	-
CASSQTGTSGRARYEQYF	TGCGCCAGCAGCCAAACCGGGACTAGCGGGAGGGCCCGCTACGAGCAGTACTTC	many	18	TRBJ2-7	TRBV5-1	TRBD2
CASRDGGYGYTF	TGTGCCAGCAGGGACGGGGGGTATGGCTACACCTTC	few	12	TRBJ1-2	TRBV6-2/TRBV6-3	-
CASSQEWMAGGPRNEQFF	TGCGCCAGCAGCCAAGAATGGATGGCGGGAGGCCCTCGCAATGAGCAGTTCTTC	many	18	TRBJ2-1	TRBV4-1	TRBD2
CASSPMTGGSSNEQFF	TGTGCCAGCTCACCGATGACAGGGGGCTCCTCCAATGAGCAGTTCTTC	-	16	TRBJ2-1	TRBV18	TRBD1
CAWSVGGGPEAQFF	TGTGCCTGGAGTGTCGGCGGGGGCCCCGAAGCGCAGTTCTTC	many	14	TRBJ2-1	TRBV30	-
CASSYRGQGAPNEQFF	TGTGCCAGCAGTTACCGGGGACAGGGGGCGCCTAATGAGCAGTTCTTC	-	16	TRBJ2-1	TRBV6-2/TRBV6-3	TRBD1
CASSLNPVPREQYF	TGTGCCAGCAGTTTAAACCCGGTCCCCCGGGAGCAGTACTTC	many	14	TRBJ2-7	TRBV27	-
CASSQNRGKGGYTF	TGTGCCAGCAGTCAAAACAGGGGGAAAGGTGGCTACACCTTC	many	14	TRBJ1-2	TRBV2	TRBD1
CASSVSIFSYNEQFF	TGTGCCAGCAGTGTTTCCATTTTCTCCTACAATGAGCAGTTCTTC	many	15	TRBJ2-1	TRBV2	-
CAISASGDRVAGASYNEQFF	TGTGCCATCAGTGCGTCGGGTGATCGGGTAGCGGGAGCCTCCTACAATGAGCAGTTCTTC	many	20	TRBJ2-1	TRBV10-3	TRBD2
CATSVNTEAFF	TGTGCCACCTCAGTGAACACTGAAGCTTTCTTT	few	11	TRBJ1-1	TRBV24-1	-
CAWSVGTDTQYF	TGTGCCTGGAGTGTAGGCACAGATACGCAGTATTTT	many	12	TRBJ2-3	TRBV30	-
CASSFTPLTSGSANEQFF	TGTGCCAGCAGCTTTACCCCCCTGACTAGCGGGAGTGCCAATGAGCAGTTCTTC	many	18	TRBJ2-1	TRBV13	TRBD2
CASSRTRRGSYNSPLHF	TGTGCCAGCAGTCGTACCCGCAGGGGCTCCTATAATTCACCCCTCCACTTT	few	17	TRBJ1-6	TRBV27	-
CASSSGLAGRTDTQYF	TGTGCCAGCAGTTCGGGACTAGCGGGAAGGACAGATACGCAGTATTTT	many	16	TRBJ2-3	TRBV6-1	TRBD2
CSARQSTNTEAFF	TGCAGTGCCAGACAGTCGACGAACACTGAAGCTTTCTTT	many	13	TRBJ1-1	TRBV20-1	-
CASSLGTSGADTQYF	TGTGCCAGCAGCCTGGGTACTAGCGGGGCGGATACCCAGTACTTC	many	15	TRBJ2-5	TRBV3-1	TRBD2
CASSLGSGYRSNQPQHF	TGTGCCAGCAGCTTAGGATCAGGCTATCGGAGCAATCAGCCCCAGCATTTT	-	17	TRBJ1-5	TRBV7-2	-
CASSQNPTSGTDTQYF	TGTGCCAGCAGTCAGAACCCCACTAGCGGGACAGATACGCAGTATTTT	-	16	TRBJ2-3	TRBV2	TRBD2
CAWSKGTSSYEQYF	TGTGCCTGGAGCAAGGGGACGAGCTCCTACGAGCAGTACTTC	-	14	TRBJ2-7	TRBV30	-
CASSEARGEQFF	TGTGCCAGCAGTGAGGCCCGCGGGGAGCAGTTCTTC	-	12	TRBJ2-1	TRBV6-1	-
CASRGQARGTEAFF	TGTGCCAGCAGAGGACAGGCGCGGGGCACTGAAGCTTTCTTT	-	14	TRBJ1-1	TRBV2	TRBD1
CASSQGAAVATHYEQYF	TGTGCCAGCAGCCAAGGGGCGGCGGTAGCGACGCACTACGAGCAGTACTTC	-	17	TRBJ2-7	TRBV3-1	-
CASSLYRADARGEQYF	TGTGCCAGCAGTTTATATAGAGCGGACGCCCGTGGCGAGCAGTACTTC	many	16	TRBJ2-7	TRBV28	-
CASFDPHSGNTIYF	TGTGCCAGTTTTGACCCTCACTCTGGAAACACCATATATTTT	-	14	TRBJ1-3	TRBV19	-
CASSLTSSSNEQFF	TGTGCCAGCAGCTTAACTTCTAGCTCCAATGAGCAGTTCTTC	-	14	TRBJ2-1	TRBV7-3	-
CASSPGVSSKETQYF	TGTGCCAGCAGTCCAGGAGTCAGTAGTAAAGAGACCCAGTACTTC	many	15	TRBJ2-5	TRBV27	-
CAWSVAGGLLRTDTQYF	TGTGCCTGGAGTGTAGCGGGAGGGCTGTTACGTACAGATACGCAGTATTTT	many	17	TRBJ2-3	TRBV30	TRBD2
CASSPPQGALGYTF	TGTGCCAGCAGCCCTCCACAGGGGGCGCTTGGCTACACCTTC	-	14	TRBJ1-2	TRBV11-2	TRBD1
CASSYRGGQGETQYF	TGTGCCAGCAGTTATAGGGGGGGACAGGGAGAGACCCAGTACTTC	many	15	TRBJ2-5	TRBV6-1	TRBD1
CASSLVGQIVLTF	TGTGCCAGCAGCTTAGTGGGACAGATCGTCCTGACTTTC	few	13	TRBJ2-6	TRBV7-2	TRBD1
CSAFLQGAGGYTF	TGCAGTGCTTTTCTACAGGGGGCGGGAGGCTACACCTTC	-	13	TRBJ1-2	TRBV20-1	TRBD1
CAWEEGQGNDEQYF	TGTGCCTGGGAGGAGGGACAGGGAAATGACGAGCAGTACTTC	few	14	TRBJ2-7	TRBV30	TRBD1
CASSFAWGDTEAFF	TGTGCCAGCAGTTTTGCCTGGGGGGACACTGAAGCTTTCTTT	many	14	TRBJ1-1	TRBV12-3/TRBV12-4	-
CASSQTLAGANEQFF	TGCGCCAGCAGCCAAACCTTAGCGGGAGCGAATGAGCAGTTCTTC	few	15	TRBJ2-1	TRBV4-1	TRBD2
CASSFSNTRGGRALLRDTQYF	TGCGCCAGCAGCTTTTCAAATACAAGGGGCGGGAGGGCCCTCCTGAGAGATACGCAGTATTTT	-	21	TRBJ2-3	TRBV5-1	TRBD2
CASSLDQRQGREAFF	TGTGCCAGCAGCTTAGACCAAAGACAGGGCCGTGAAGCTTTCTTT	many	15	TRBJ1-1	TRBV7-9	TRBD1